The entry that follows covers one TCR beta chain sequence. The antigen remains undetermined. Unmatched junction bases numbered 1, after V lost 5 bases and J lost 2 bases. Germline CDR1 is GTSNPN and CDR2 is SVGIG (reference sequence). The CDR3 extends over 12 amino acids. Method: immunoSEQ multiplex PCR; TCRdb's copy keeps in-frame clones and lacks some. The repertoire holds 30,000 to 40,000 clones, with 75% to 90% as singletons. The data derive from a study of lymphopenia after photon versus proton radiotherapy. Whole-study findings and limits: A bigger post-nadir fall in TCR diversity correlated inversely with survival time in deceased patients. After the lymphocyte nadir, photon-treated repertoires showed oligoclonal expansion, especially of CD8+ Temra cells. Survival link was tested only in deceased patients; proton benefit remains a possibility.

The chain recombines TRBV30 with TRBJ1-1; 8 positions agree with TRBD1. The receptor was derived from a woman in her 70s with pancreatic cancer. The sequences come from peripheral blood, collected from a patient treated with proton-based radiotherapy. The CDR3 DNA reads TGTGCCTGGGGACAGGGAAACACTGAAGCTTTCTTT. It codes for CAWGQGNTEAFF.